This entry lists 9 T cell receptor beta chains sequenced from one sample in a study of CD4 T cells in relation to SARS-CoV-2 and coronaviruses. These TCRs' antigens remain unknown. CD4+ T cells from unexposed donors were obtained before the COVID-19 pandemic (2011-2018). CD4+ T cells were isolated from the cells after around eleven days of culture. Clones were read by immunoSEQ multiplex PCR, and TCRdb kept only the in-frame ones, dropping some. The data hold about 22,000 clones, with less than 75% observed a single time. The sequenced material came from CD4+ T cells from PBMCs, cultured in vitro. Every receptor here comes from a human donor in good health.

The rearrangement links TRBV21-1 to TRBJ1-2. TRBV21-1 is designated a pseudogene. The CDR3 loop spans 15 amino acids. CDR3: CASSKDTAGWGSYTF. Written as DNA, the CDR3 is TGTGCCAGCAGCAAAGATACGGCAGGCTGGGGGAGCTACACCTTC.

This rearrangement joins TRBV9 to TRBJ2-7, with 11 bases lining up with TRBD2. V lost 0 bases, J lost 2 bases, and 1 base stayed unmatched. CDR1 and CDR2 from the germline V gene are SGDLS and YYNGEE. The CDR3 totals 15 residues. The DNA for the CDR3 is TGTGCCAGCAGCGTAGGTAGCGGGAGGGCCTACGAGCAGTACTTC. As protein: CASSVGSGRAYEQYF.

The rearrangement joins TRBV4-1 to TRBJ2-7; tentative D call: TRBD2 (6 bases). This CDR3 spans 16 amino acids. The germline V gene encodes CDR1 MGHRA and CDR2 YSYEKL. V was cut by 4 bases and J by 2 bases, with 18 bases left in between. Here the CDR3 reads CASSRNRDGGAYEQYF. The CDR3 DNA reads as TGCGCCAGCAGCCGCAACCGGGACGGAGGGGCCTACGAGCAGTACTTC.

This chain uses TRBV3-1 (or the pseudogene TRBV3-2) with TRBJ1-4, with TRBD1 identical over 7 bases. There are 16 residues in the CDR3. V gave up 4 bases and J gave up 11 bases; unmatched junction bases: 16. Germline CDR1 LGHDT, CDR2 YNNKEL (reference sequence). CDR3 loop: CASSRGTGTEVVKLFF. CDR3 DNA sequence: TGTGCCAGCAGCCGAGGTACCGGGACAGAGGTTGTTAAACTGTTTTTT.

The gene calls are TRBV7-9 and TRBJ1-5; 8 nucleotides match TRBD1. The CDR3 is made up of 15 amino acids. J gave up 6 bases and V 0 bases, and 4 bases lay outside the gene matches. Germline-derived CDR1 and CDR2 are SEHNR and FQNEAQ (reference sequence). The CDR3 loop is CASSLAAGGGQPQHF. Written as DNA, the CDR3 is TGTGCCAGCAGCTTAGCCGCAGGGGGCGGTCAGCCCCAGCATTTT.

The chain employs TRBV7-2 and TRBJ2-5; D is possibly TRBD1 (6 bases). CDR3 length: 13 amino acids. V dropped 5 bases and J dropped 5 bases, with 12 bases sitting between them. The germline gives CDR1 SGHTA, CDR2 FQGNSA. CDR3 in amino acids: CASSTNRVETQYF. The CDR3 bases are TGTGCCAGCAGCACTAACAGGGTTGAGACCCAGTACTTC.

Only a few counts were recorded for this clone. V is TRBV2 and J is TRBJ2-7; D possibly matches TRBD1 or TRBD2 (5 bases each). Germline CDR1 and CDR2: SNHLY and FYNNEI. Trimming cost V 6 bases and J 3 bases, with 12 bases left between them. The CDR3 has 13 residues. CDR3 sequence (DNA): TGTGCCAGCAGGGGGGACGGTATCTACGAGCAGTACTTC. Amino acid sequence: CASRGDGIYEQYF.

About this clone itself: Additional DNA sequences in this sample encode the identical CDR3. The chain uses TRBV6-2 or TRBV6-3 and TRBJ2-1, with 7 positions matching TRBD1. CDR3 size: 12 residues. The V and J ends lost 6 bases and 6 bases, in that order; junction bases with no gene match: 2. The germline V gene has CDR1 MNHEY and CDR2 SVGEGT. The CDR3 DNA sequence: TGTGCCAGCAGCCGACAGGGCAATGAGCAGTTCTTC. It translates to CASSRQGNEQFF.

V and J are TRBV24-1 and TRBJ2-3, with D possibly matching TRBD2 (6 bases). The CDR3 has 14 residues. Per germline, CDR1 KGHDR and CDR2 SFDVKD. V lost 6 bases, J lost 2 bases, and 11 bases lay in between. As DNA, the CDR3 is TGTGCCACCAGTTCCGCGGGACCCACAGATACGCAGTATTTT. This sequence encodes CATSSAGPTDTQYF.